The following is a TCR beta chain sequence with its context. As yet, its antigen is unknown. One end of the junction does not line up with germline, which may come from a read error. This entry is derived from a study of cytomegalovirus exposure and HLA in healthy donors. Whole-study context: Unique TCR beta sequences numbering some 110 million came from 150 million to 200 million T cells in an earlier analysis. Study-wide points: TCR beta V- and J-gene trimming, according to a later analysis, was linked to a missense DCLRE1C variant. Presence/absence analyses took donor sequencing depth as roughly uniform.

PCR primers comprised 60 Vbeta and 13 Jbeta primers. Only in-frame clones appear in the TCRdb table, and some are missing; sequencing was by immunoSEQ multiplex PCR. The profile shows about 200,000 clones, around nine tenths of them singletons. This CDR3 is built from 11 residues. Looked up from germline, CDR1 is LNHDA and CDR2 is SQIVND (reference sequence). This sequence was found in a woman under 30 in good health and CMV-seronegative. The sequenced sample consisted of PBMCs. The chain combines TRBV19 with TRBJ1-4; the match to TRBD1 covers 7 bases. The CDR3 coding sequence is TGTGCCAGTCAAGGGCTGGGGACAGTTAATTTT. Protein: CASQGLGTVNF.